This T cell receptor (beta chain) was found in a study of T cells after yellow fever vaccination (dated by TCRdb to between 2018 and 2021). Context from the whole study: The SMART-Seq v4 Ultra Low Input RNA kit was used to prepare libraries from fractions with low cell numbers. Bulk TCR alpha and beta repertoires were sequenced longitudinally to track T-cell clones before and after primary and booster YFV17D yellow fever vaccination. Two healthy male donors, one aged 18 to 30 and one aged 30 to 40 years, made up the cohort. Blood was collected at multiple timepoints before and after primary and secondary immunization, and bulk PBMC replicates and cell subsets were isolated.

Notes on this clonotype: No cognate antigen has been identified for it. No qualities accompany the bases; no much larger clone lies one base away.

Sample treatment or condition, as interpreted from the label and publication: live attenuated yellow fever vaccine strain. A standard Ficoll-Paque protocol was used to isolate PBMCs from peripheral blood. CD4 and CD8 T-cell fractions were isolated with Dynabeads CD4 and CD8 positive selection kits. RNA was extracted with TriZol from bulk PBMCs, CD4 and CD8 fractions, and dextramer-positive and dextramer-negative fractions. Results the study describes overall, beyond this receptor: A small fraction of clonotypes appeared in both the CD4 and CD8 compartments, likely as a result of convergent recombination. Most clones expanded after primary vaccination (around 96% of CD4 and roughly 90% of CD8) were re-detected after the booster, suggesting that broad memory maintenance occurred. Because only a couple of donors were included in the study, the extent to which the findings can be generalized is limited. Compared with the primary T-cell response, the secondary T-cell response was weaker but faster, peaking on day 5 rather than day 15. Computational filtering was required because FACS-sorted repertoires could contain abundant contaminating clonotypes from the bulk population.

Synthesis of TCR cDNA relied on 5'RACE template switching, a step that introduced a universal primer site along with unique molecular identifiers. Priming of cDNA synthesis was performed from both the TCR alpha and TCR beta constant segments. Two PCR steps were used to amplify libraries, with sample barcodes and sequencing adapters being added in the second step. Sequencing of libraries was done on Illumina HiSeq 2500 (2x100 bp) or NovaSeq (2x150 bp). The paper's data handling went like this. Demultiplexing of reads and collapsing into UMI consensus sequences were performed with MIGEC, and V(D)J alignment was carried out with MiXCR. Clonotypes responding to the vaccine were identified with edgeR on replicate PBMC samples, with the criteria of FDR below 0.01 and a log2 fold change above 5 up to day 15. Bulk clonotypes were assigned CD4 or CD8 identity according to which sequenced CD4 or CD8 repertoire held them at higher abundance. TCRdb trimmed public reads at Q25 via fastp, called clones via MiXCR and kept in-frame beta chains. Every distinct CDR3 protein forms one entry, paired with its most common genes and DNA. The authors' filters were not applied to this entry. This sample has 200,000 to 300,000 distinct CDR3 sequences in its table, and around 6.7% of those were observed once. The ten top clones hold roughly 1% of the sample.

The CDR3 holds 14 amino acids from the cysteine to the phenylalanine. The only DNA kept is the CDR3, 42 bases in frame from the first base. V has 4 bases trimmed and J has 4 bases trimmed; junction bases matching no gene number 2. Via the germline V gene, CDR1 is MNHEY and CDR2 SVGEGT. The sample here was CD4+ T cells sorted from PBMCs, taken on the day of the yellow fever booster vaccination. The rearrangement joined TRBV6-2 or TRBV6-3 to TRBJ1-5; 9 of the junction bases match TRBD1. The source of this sequence is a man aged 25 to 40 who received the YFV17D yellow fever vaccine. The DNA sequence is TGTGCCAGCAGTTTTGGGACAGGGAATCAGCCCCAGCATTTT. This encodes CASSFGTGNQPQHF.